This T cell receptor (beta chain) came from a study of blood T cell repertoires in COVID-19. The CDR3 consists of 13 residues. Germline CDR1 reads SGHNT; CDR2 reads YYREEE (reference sequence). V was pared by 1 base and J by 1 base, with 5 bases between. The sample holds a few counts of this clone. Data came from immunoSEQ multiplex PCR; TCRdb stores just in-frame clones and leaves some out. This table has 71,000 or so clones, about four fifths appearing once. The material sequenced was peripheral blood. The TCR comes from an older man with acute or convalescent COVID-19. The rearrangement links TRBV5-4 to TRBJ1-1; D is unresolved. The CDR3 DNA sequence: TGTGCCAGCAGCTTGCGAGAGAACACTGAAGCTTTCTTT. The encoded protein is CASSLRENTEAFF.